Listed here are 3 T cell receptor beta chains from one sample, sequenced in a study of T cell changes during pregnancy in multiple sclerosis. The protocol was immunoSEQ multiplex PCR, while the TCRdb copy is restricted to in-frame clones and leaves out a portion. In the table there are 49,000 or so clones, around 92% of which are singletons. Material: peripheral blood, obtained in the third trimester of pregnancy. Every receptor here comes from a female donor with multiple sclerosis, enrolled in a pregnancy study.

CDR3 sequence (DNA): TGTGCCAGCAGCCCCACGGGGGCGGGGGACTACGAGCAGTACTTC. This encodes CASSPTGAGDYEQYF. V is TRBV7-3 and J is TRBJ2-7, with a possible D match to TRBD2 (7 bases). The V end lost 5 bases, the J end lost 3 bases, and 17 bases lay between the germline ends. Per the germline V gene, CDR1 is SGHTA and CDR2 is FQGTGA. CDR3 length: 15 amino acids.

This sequence joins TRBV7-2 and TRBJ1-2; 7 bases fit TRBD1. Germline assignment: CDR1 SGHTA and CDR2 FQGNSA. The CDR3 covers 14 residues. Trimming at V came to 4 bases and at J to 7 bases, leaving 9 bases not matched to a gene. The CDR3 bases are TGTGCCAGCAGCTCTACGAGGGACAGCGGTGGCTACACCTTC. Protein: CASSSTRDSGGYTF.

V is TRBV7-9 and J is TRBJ2-3; TRBD2 matches 7 bases. The length of the CDR3 is 14 residues. The V and J ends lost 4 bases and 0 bases, in that order; junction bases with no gene match: 1. The germline gives CDR1 SEHNR, CDR2 FQNEAQ (reference sequence). This CDR3 is CASSWGGSTDTQYF. DNA of the CDR3: TGTGCCAGCAGCTGGGGGGGGAGCACAGATACGCAGTATTTT.